This TCR beta chain was documented in a study of blood T cell repertoires in COVID-19. There are 11 residues in the CDR3. The V gene's germline CDR1 is GTSNPN and CDR2 SVGIG (reference sequence). V dropped 0 bases and J dropped 7 bases, with 6 bases sitting between them. Data came from immunoSEQ multiplex PCR; TCRdb stores just in-frame clones and leaves some out. The data contain under 250,000 clones, 80% of them seen just once; the ten biggest clones take up 4.3%. The clonotype was recovered from a man younger than 45 with acute COVID-19. The specimen was PBMCs or T cells enriched from blood (not recorded which). The V and J genes are TRBV30 and TRBJ1-2; no clear D gene. This CDR3 reads CAWSVRGGYTF. The CDR3 DNA reads as TGTGCCTGGAGTGTGAGAGGTGGCTACACCTTC.